One TCR beta chain is described in this entry. RNA transcripts were the source from which TCR beta CDR3 regions were amplified. Second-round multiplex PCR came after first-round RT-PCR with HTBI primers. TCRdb redid the calling of the multiplex PCR reads with MiXCR, one entry per CDR3 protein. There are 740,000 or so distinct CDR3 sequences in the sample; 40% occur only once, and around 40% lies in the top ten. The entry originates in a study of Graves' ophthalmopathy and Graves' hyperthyroidism. Trimming shortened V by 6 bases and J by 4 bases, and 19 bases separated the two germline ends. There are 16 residues in the CDR3. Germline loops: CDR1 LNHDA, CDR2 SQIVND (reference sequence).

The rearrangement links TRBV19 to TRBJ1-5, with D unresolved. The receptor comes from an adult man with Graves' ophthalmopathy. Sequenced: peripheral blood. For the CDR3, the DNA is TGTGCCAGTAGCGGATGGAGCGGGGTCTTAAATCAGCCCCAGCATTTT. This encodes CASSGWSGVLNQPQHF.